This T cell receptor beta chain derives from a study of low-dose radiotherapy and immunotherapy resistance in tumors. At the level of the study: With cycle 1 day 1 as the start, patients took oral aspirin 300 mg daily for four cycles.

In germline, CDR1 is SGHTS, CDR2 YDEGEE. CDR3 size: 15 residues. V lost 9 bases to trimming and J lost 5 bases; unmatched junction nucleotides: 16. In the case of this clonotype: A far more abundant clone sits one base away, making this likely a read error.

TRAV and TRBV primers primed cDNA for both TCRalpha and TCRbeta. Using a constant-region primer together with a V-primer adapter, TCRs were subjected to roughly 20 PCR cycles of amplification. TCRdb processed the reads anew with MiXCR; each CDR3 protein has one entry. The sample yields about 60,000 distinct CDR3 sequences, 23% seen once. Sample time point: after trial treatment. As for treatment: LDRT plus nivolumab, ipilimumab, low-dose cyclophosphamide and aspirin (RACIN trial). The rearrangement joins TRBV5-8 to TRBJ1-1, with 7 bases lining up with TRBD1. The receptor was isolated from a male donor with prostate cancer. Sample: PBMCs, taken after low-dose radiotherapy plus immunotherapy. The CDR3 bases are TGTGCCATCGGTGCCCCGACAGGGTATGGGACTGAAGCTTTCTTT. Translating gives CAIGAPTGYGTEAFF. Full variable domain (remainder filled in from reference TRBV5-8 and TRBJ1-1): EAGVTQSPTHLIKTRGQQATLRCSPISGHTSVYWYQQALGLGLQFLLWYDEGEERNRGNFPPRFSGRQFPNYSSELNVNALELEDSALYLCAIGAPTGYGTEAFFGQGTRLTVV.